The T cell receptor beta chain described here comes from a study of blood T cell repertoires in COVID-19. Across the whole study: Nucleic acid was either cDNA or gDNA, and it came from T cells, B-cell-depleted T cells, or PBMCs.

Sequencing was performed with immunoSEQ multiplex PCR; in TCRdb, only in-frame clones are kept and a portion is missing. The sample lists 200,000 to 250,000 clones; around 84% were seen once. Deletions cut 8 bases from V and 0 bases from J, with 10 bases between. There are 13 residues in the CDR3. CDR1 is SNHLY and CDR2 is FYNNEI in the germline V gene. V gene TRBV2 combines with J gene TRBJ1-2; weak D call: TRBD1 (5 bases). This receptor was identified in a man over 45 with acute or convalescent COVID-19. Material for sequencing was peripheral blood. The CDR3 protein is CASHGHTNYGYTF. CDR3 coding DNA: TGTGCCAGCCATGGACACACTAACTATGGCTACACCTTC. Using reference TRBV2 and TRBJ1-2 for the parts outside the CDR3, the full variable domain is EPEVTQTPSHQVTQMGQEVILRCVPISNHLYFYWYRQILGQKVEFLVSFYNNEISEKSEIFDDQFSVERPDGSNFTLKIRSTKLEDSAMYFCASHGHTNYGYTFGSGTRLTVV.